The sequence of this TCR beta chain was determined in a study of CD4+ T cells in melanoma (dated by TCRdb to 2022 to 2024). About the study as a whole: Neoantigen-specific CD4+ T cells in human melanoma were what the study investigated.

The receptor library was made with the immunoSEQ multiplex PCR assay. TCRdb obtained this table from immuneACCESS and retained in-frame rearrangements with V and J assigned. These tables miss some clones; where compared with another copy, unresolved V genes account for less than half of the shortfall, and the remainder is unexplained. The sample table holds 13,000 to 15,000 clones, of which 60% to 70% were seen once. Around 16% of the sample rests with the top ten. Findings and caveats that apply to the study as a whole: Neoantigen-specific CD4+ T cells were reported to be correlated with the function of CD8+ T cells, macrophages and B cells. Neoantigen-specific CD4+ T cells in melanoma were reported to have a range of differentiation states.

Patients with melanoma were used as donors. In the case of this clone: The specificity of this receptor is unknown. Base qualities were left out, and no much larger clone turns up one base away.

CDR1 and CDR2 are read off the germline V gene as WSHSY and SAAADI. Trimming at the junction amounts to 6 bases on V and 1 base on J, and the germline ends lie 14 bases apart. The CDR3, cysteine through phenylalanine, is 15 amino acids long. Of all the DNA, just the CDR3 is kept, 45 bases in frame from base 1. The sequence was obtained from a human donor with melanoma. Material: cells from a culture (not recorded whether cultured in vitro). The sequence is built from TRBV10-2 and TRBJ2-3, with an unclear D gene assignment. The CDR3 sequence is CASSSNPGRTDTQYF. The DNA sequence follows: TGCGCCAGCAGCAGCAATCCCGGACGCACAGATACGCAGTATTTT.